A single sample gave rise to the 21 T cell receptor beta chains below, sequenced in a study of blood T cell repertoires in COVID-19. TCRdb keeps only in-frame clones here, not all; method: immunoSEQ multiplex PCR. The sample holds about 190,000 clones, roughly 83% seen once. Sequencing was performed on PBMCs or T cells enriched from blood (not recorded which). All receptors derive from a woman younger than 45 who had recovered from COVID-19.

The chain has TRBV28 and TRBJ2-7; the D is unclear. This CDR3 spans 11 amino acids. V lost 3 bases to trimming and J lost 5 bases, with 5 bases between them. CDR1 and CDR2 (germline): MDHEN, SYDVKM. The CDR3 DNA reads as TGTGCCAGCAGTTTCATTCACGAGCAGTACTTC. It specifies CASSFIHEQYF.

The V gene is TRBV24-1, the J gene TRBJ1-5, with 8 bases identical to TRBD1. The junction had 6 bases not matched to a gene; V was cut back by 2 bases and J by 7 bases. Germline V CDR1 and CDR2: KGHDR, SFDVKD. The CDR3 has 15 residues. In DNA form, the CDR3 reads TGTGCCACCAGTGATTCGACAGGGGTAGGGCAGCCCCAGCATTTT. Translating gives CATSDSTGVGQPQHF.

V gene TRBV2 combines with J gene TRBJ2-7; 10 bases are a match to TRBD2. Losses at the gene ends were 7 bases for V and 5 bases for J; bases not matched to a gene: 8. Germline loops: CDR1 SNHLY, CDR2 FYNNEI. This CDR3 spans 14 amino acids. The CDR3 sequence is CASNKREGRNEQYF. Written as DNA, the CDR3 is TGTGCCAGCAACAAGCGGGAGGGCCGCAACGAGCAGTACTTC.

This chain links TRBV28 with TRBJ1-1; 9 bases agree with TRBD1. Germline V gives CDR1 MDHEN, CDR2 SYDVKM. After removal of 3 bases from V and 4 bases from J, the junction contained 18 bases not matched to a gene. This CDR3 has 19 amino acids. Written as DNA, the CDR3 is TGTGCCAGCAGTTTTAGGGTAGGACAGGGGAAGTATTGGGGCACTGAAGCTTTCTTT. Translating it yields CASSFRVGQGKYWGTEAFF. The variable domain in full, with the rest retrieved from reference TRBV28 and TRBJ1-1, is DVKVTQSSRYLVKRTGEKVFLECVQDMDHENMFWYRQDPGLGLRLIYFSYDVKMKEKGDIPEGYSVSREKKERFSLILESASTNQTSMYLCASSFRVGQGKYWGTEAFFGQGTRLTVV.

In nucleotides, the CDR3 is TGTGCCAGCAGCCTGAAGACAGGGACCCTCTCTGGAAACACCATATATTTT. As protein: CASSLKTGTLSGNTIYF. The chain links TRBV3-1 (or the pseudogene TRBV3-2) to TRBJ1-3, with 7 bases fitting TRBD1. The germline V gene has CDR1 LGHDT and CDR2 YNNKEL (reference sequence). With 4 bases clipped from V and 0 bases from J, the junction kept 9 bases outside the gene matches. The CDR3 consists of 17 residues.

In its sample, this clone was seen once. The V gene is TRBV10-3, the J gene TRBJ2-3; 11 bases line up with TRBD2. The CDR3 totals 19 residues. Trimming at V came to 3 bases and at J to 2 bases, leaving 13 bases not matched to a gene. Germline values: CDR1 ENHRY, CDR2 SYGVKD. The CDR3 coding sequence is TGTGCCATCAGTGATCTCTGGGGACTAGCGGAAACCAACACAGATACGCAGTATTTT. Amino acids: CAISDLWGLAETNTDTQYF.

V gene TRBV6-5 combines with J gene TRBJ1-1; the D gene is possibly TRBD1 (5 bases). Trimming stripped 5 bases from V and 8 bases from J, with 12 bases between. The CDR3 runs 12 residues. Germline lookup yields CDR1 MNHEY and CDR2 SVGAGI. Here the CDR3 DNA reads TGTGCCAGCAGTATGGGACTCCTAGAAGCTTTCTTT. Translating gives CASSMGLLEAFF.

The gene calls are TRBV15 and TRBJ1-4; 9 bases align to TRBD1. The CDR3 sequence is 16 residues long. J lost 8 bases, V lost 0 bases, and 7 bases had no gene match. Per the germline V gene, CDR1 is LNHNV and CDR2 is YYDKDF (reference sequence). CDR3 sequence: CATSRDGGTGNEKLFF. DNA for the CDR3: TGTGCCACCAGCAGAGATGGAGGGACAGGGAACGAAAAACTGTTTTTT.

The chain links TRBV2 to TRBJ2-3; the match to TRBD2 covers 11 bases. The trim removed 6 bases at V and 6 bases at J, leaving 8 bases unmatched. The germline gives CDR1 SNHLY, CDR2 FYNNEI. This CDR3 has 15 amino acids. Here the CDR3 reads CASSPRLAGMDTQYF. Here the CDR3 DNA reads TGTGCCAGCAGCCCCAGACTAGCGGGGATGGATACGCAGTATTTT. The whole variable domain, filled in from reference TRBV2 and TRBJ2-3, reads EPEVTQTPSHQVTQMGQEVILRCVPISNHLYFYWYRQILGQKVEFLVSFYNNEISEKSEIFDDQFSVERPDGSNFTLKIRSTKLEDSAMYFCASSPRLAGMDTQYFGPGTRLTVL.

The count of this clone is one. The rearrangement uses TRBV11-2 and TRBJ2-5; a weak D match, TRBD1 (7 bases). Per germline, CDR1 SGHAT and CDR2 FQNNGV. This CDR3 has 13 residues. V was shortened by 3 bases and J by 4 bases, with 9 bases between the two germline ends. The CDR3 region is CASSLEGAETQYF. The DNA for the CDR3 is TGTGCCAGCAGCTTGGAGGGGGCAGAGACCCAGTACTTC.

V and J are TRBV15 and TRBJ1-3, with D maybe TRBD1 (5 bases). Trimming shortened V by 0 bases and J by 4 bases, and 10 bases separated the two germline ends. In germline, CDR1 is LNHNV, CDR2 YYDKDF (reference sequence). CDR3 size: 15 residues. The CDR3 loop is CATSRDSGFGNTIYF. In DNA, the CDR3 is TGTGCCACCAGCAGAGATTCAGGGTTCGGAAACACCATATATTTT.

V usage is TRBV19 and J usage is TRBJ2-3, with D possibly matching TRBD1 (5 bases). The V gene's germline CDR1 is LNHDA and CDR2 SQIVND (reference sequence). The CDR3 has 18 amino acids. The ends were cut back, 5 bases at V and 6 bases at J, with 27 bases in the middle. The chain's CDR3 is CASSPNRGSRDNSDTQYF. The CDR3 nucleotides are TGTGCCAGTAGTCCCAATCGTGGTAGCAGGGATAACTCGGATACGCAGTATTTT.

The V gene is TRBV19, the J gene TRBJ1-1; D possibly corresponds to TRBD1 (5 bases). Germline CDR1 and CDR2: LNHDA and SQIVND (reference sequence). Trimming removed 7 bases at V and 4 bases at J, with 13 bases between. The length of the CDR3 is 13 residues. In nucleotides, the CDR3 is TGTGCCAGTATGGGGGTCGGGAGCACTGAAGCTTTCTTT. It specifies CASMGVGSTEAFF. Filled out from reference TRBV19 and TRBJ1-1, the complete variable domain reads DGGITQSPKYLFRKEGQNVTLSCEQNLNHDAMYWYRQDPGQGLRLIYYSQIVNDFQKGDIAEGYSVSREKKESFPLTVTSAQKNPTAFYLCASMGVGSTEAFFGQGTRLTVV.

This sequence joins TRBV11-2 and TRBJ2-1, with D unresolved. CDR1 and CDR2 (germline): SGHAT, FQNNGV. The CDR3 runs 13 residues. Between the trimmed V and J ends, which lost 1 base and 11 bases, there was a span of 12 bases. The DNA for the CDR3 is TGTGCCAGCAGCTTAGGTGGAGAAGACCAGCAGTTCTTC. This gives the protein CASSLGGEDQQFF.

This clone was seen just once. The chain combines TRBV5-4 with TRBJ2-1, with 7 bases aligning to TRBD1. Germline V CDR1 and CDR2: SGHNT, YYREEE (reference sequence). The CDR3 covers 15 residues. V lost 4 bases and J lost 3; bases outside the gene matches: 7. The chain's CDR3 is CASSTKGANYNEQFF. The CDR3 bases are TGTGCCAGCAGCACCAAGGGGGCGAACTACAATGAGCAGTTCTTC.

CDR3: CASSASPSGSNEQFF. As DNA, the CDR3 is TGTGCCAGCAGTGCGAGTCCTAGCGGGAGCAATGAGCAGTTCTTC. The chain links TRBV2 to TRBJ2-1, with 10 positions matching TRBD2. The germline V gene encodes CDR1 SNHLY and CDR2 FYNNEI. Germline trimming cut 4 bases from V and 6 bases from J; bases unmatched to any gene: 6. The CDR3 runs to 15 residues.

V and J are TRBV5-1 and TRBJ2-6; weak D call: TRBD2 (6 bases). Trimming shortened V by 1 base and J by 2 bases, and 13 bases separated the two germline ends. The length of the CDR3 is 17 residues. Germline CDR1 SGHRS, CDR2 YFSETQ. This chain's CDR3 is CASSLFYTGAGANVLTF. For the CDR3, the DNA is TGCGCCAGCAGCTTGTTTTACACGGGGGCTGGGGCCAACGTCCTGACTTTC.

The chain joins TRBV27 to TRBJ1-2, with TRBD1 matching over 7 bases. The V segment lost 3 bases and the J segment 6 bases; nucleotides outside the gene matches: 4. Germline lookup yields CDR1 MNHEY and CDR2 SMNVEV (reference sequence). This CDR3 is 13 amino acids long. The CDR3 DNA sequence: TGTGCCAGCAGTTTCCGACAGGGTGATGGCTACACCTTC. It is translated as CASSFRQGDGYTF.

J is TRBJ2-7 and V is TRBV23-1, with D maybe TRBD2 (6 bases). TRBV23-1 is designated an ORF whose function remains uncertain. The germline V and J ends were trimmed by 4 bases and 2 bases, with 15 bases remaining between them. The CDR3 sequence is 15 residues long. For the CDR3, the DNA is TGCGCCAGCAGTCGCGGGATACGGGTCGCCTACGAGCAGTACTTC. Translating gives CASSRGIRVAYEQYF.

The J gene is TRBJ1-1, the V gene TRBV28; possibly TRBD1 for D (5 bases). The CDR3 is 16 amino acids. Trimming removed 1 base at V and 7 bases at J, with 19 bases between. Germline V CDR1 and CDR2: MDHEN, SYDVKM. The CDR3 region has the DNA TGTGCCAGCAGTTTATTATCGGGCCAATCGGGGGTTGAAGCTTTCTTT. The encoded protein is CASSLLSGQSGVEAFF.

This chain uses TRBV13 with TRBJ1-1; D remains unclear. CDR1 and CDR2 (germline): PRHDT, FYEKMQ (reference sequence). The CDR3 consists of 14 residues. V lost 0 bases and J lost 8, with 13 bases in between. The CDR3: CASSLGSGAVEAFF. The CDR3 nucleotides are TGTGCCAGCAGCTTAGGATCAGGTGCTGTCGAAGCTTTCTTT.